The 29 T cell receptor beta chains below were found in one sample sequenced in a study of T cell clones after liver transplantation. Method: immunoSEQ multiplex PCR; TCRdb's copy keeps in-frame clones and lacks some. Of roughly 50,000 clones detected, about 88% appear once; the ten largest clones hold around 8.5%. The specimen was CD4+ T cells from blood, collected before liver transplant. These receptors all stem from a human donor who received a liver transplant.

This chain links TRBV29-1 with TRBJ1-2, with 10 bases matching TRBD1. Germline V gene lookup returns CDR1 SQVTM and CDR2 ANQGSEA. The J segment lost 13 bases and the V segment lost 5 bases, leaving 16 bases of the junction unmatched. The CDR3 has 14 residues. CDR3: CSVILTGQGSRGTF. The CDR3 DNA sequence: TGCAGCGTTATATTAACGGGACAGGGGAGTAGAGGCACCTTC.

This clone is a singleton in its sample. This chain links TRBV6-4 with TRBJ1-2; D gene unclear. With 6 bases removed from V and 2 bases from J, the gap between germline ends came to 7 bases. The CDR3 length is 12 residues. The germline CDR1 and CDR2 sequences are MRHNA and SNTAGT. This CDR3 reads CASSTENYGYTF. In DNA form, the CDR3 reads TGTGCCAGCAGCACTGAGAACTATGGCTACACCTTC.

The chain joins TRBV4-3 to TRBJ2-5, with 8 bases that match TRBD1. V was clipped by 4 bases and J by 5 bases; unmatched bases: 6. Germline assignment: CDR1 LGHNA and CDR2 YSLEER. The CDR3 is made up of 14 amino acids. The CDR3 bases are TGCGCCAGCAGCCCTCGGACAGGGAAGGAGACCCAGTACTTC. This translates into CASSPRTGKETQYF.

J is TRBJ1-2 and V is TRBV2; the D is unclear. The CDR3 sequence is 13 residues long. V was shortened by 7 bases and J by 4 bases, with 13 bases between the two germline ends. CDR1 SNHLY and CDR2 FYNNEI come from the germline V gene. This CDR3 reads CASTSTSGYGYTF. The CDR3 DNA reads TGTGCCAGCACCTCCACTTCGGGCTATGGCTACACCTTC.

This clone has only a few counts. As DNA, the CDR3 is TGCAGCGTTGATCACAGCTATGGCTACACCTTC. Translating it yields CSVDHSYGYTF. This chain connects TRBV29-1 to TRBJ1-2; no clear D. V gave up 3 bases and J gave up 4 bases, with 6 bases separating them. Per the germline V gene, CDR1 is SQVTM and CDR2 is ANQGSEA. The length of the CDR3 is 11 residues.

The rearrangement uses TRBV19 and TRBJ1-5; D ambiguous. Germline CDR1 is LNHDA and CDR2 is SQIVND (reference sequence). V lost 6 bases and J lost 3, with 15 bases in between. CDR3 size: 15 residues. This CDR3 reads CASSPLAGNNQPQHF. In nucleotides, the CDR3 is TGTGCCAGTAGCCCCCTGGCAGGTAACAATCAGCCCCAGCATTTT.

This rearrangement joins TRBV27 to TRBJ2-3, with TRBD1 identical over 8 bases. The CDR3 runs 15 residues. Germline lookup yields CDR1 MNHEY and CDR2 SMNVEV (reference sequence). V lost 5 bases and J lost 2; bases outside the gene matches: 6. CDR3 loop: CASSPDRDSTDTQYF. CDR3 nucleotide sequence: TGTGCCAGCAGTCCGGACAGGGACTCCACAGATACGCAGTATTTT.

The sample holds a few counts of this clone. The chain carries TRBV5-1 and TRBJ1-5; TRBD1 might be the D (5 bases). The CDR3 spans 15 residues. The V gene's germline CDR1 is SGHRS and CDR2 YFSETQ. V lost 0 bases, J lost 6 bases, and 13 bases lay in between. CDR3: CASSLAGLLGQPQHF. Here the CDR3 DNA reads TGCGCCAGCAGCTTGGCAGGGCTCCTAGGTCAGCCCCAGCATTTT.

This chain links TRBV4-1 with TRBJ2-5; perhaps TRBD2 as D (5 bases). The CDR3 extends over 14 amino acids. Germline values: CDR1 MGHRA, CDR2 YSYEKL. The V and J ends lost 1 base and 3 bases respectively, with 9 bases between them. CDR3 coding DNA: TGCGCCAGCAGCCAAGGGGAGAATAAAGAGACCCAGTACTTC. It is translated as CASSQGENKETQYF.

V and J are TRBV2 and TRBJ2-1, with unresolved D. Germline V gene data show CDR1 as SNHLY and CDR2 as FYNNEI. Between the trimmed V and J ends, which lost 6 bases and 6 bases, there was a span of 6 bases. CDR3 length: 11 amino acids. CDR3 sequence (DNA): TGTGCCAGCAGGGTCGGCAATGAGCAGTTCTTC. Protein sequence: CASRVGNEQFF.

The chain joins TRBV28 to TRBJ2-5, with 7 bases identical to TRBD1. The CDR3 sequence is 15 residues long. Germline V gene data show CDR1 as MDHEN and CDR2 as SYDVKM. The J segment lost 4 bases and the V segment lost 6 bases, leaving 11 bases of the junction unmatched. CDR3 in DNA: TGTGCCAGCAGCCAGCTACAGGGGAGTGGAGAGACCCAGTACTTC. Translation gives CASSQLQGSGETQYF.

The gene calls are TRBV16 and TRBJ2-1; D perhaps matches TRBD1 (5 bases). Germline V CDR1 and CDR2: KGHSY, FQNENV. The CDR3 loop spans 12 amino acids. V lost 4 bases and J lost 7, with 8 bases in between. The CDR3 loop is CASSLTGNEQFF. The CDR3 bases are TGTGCCAGCAGCCTAACAGGAAATGAGCAGTTCTTC. The full variable domain, in which reference TRBV16 and TRBJ2-1 provide the parts outside the CDR3, is GEEVAQTPKHLVRGEGQKAKLYCAPIKGHSYVFWYQQVLKNEFKFLISFQNENVFDETGMPKERFSAKCLPNSPCSLEIQATKLEDSAVYFCASSLTGNEQFFGPGTRLTVL.

This chain connects TRBV5-1 to TRBJ2-5, with 9 bases lining up with TRBD1. This CDR3 comprises 14 residues. Germline V gene data show CDR1 as SGHRS and CDR2 as YFSETQ. J lost 5 bases, V lost 3 bases, and 5 bases had no gene match. CDR3 bases: TGCGCCAGCAGCTGGGGACAGGGTGCGGAGACCCAGTACTTC. Translation gives CASSWGQGAETQYF.

The chain recombines TRBV19 with TRBJ2-3; a weak D match, TRBD1 (5 bases). The CDR3 consists of 14 residues. Trimming pared 4 bases from V and 4 bases from J, leaving 12 bases between. In germline, CDR1 is LNHDA, CDR2 SQIVND (reference sequence). The CDR3 DNA is TGTGCCAGTAGTACAGGGATCCGCCCAGATACGCAGTATTTT. This encodes CASSTGIRPDTQYF. The whole variable domain, remainder taken from reference TRBV19 and TRBJ2-3, is DGGITQSPKYLFRKEGQNVTLSCEQNLNHDAMYWYRQDPGQGLRLIYYSQIVNDFQKGDIAEGYSVSREKKESFPLTVTSAQKNPTAFYLCASSTGIRPDTQYFGPGTRLTVL.

The CDR3 nucleotides are TGTGCCAGTAGTTTTAGGGGGCGGTTGGATACGCAGTATTTT. Translating gives CASSFRGRLDTQYF. The chain joins TRBV19 to TRBJ2-3; TRBD1 matches at 7 bases. Looked up from germline, CDR1 is LNHDA and CDR2 is SQIVND (reference sequence). The CDR3 extends over 14 amino acids. The ends lost 5 bases at V and 6 bases at J; junction bases unmatched: 8.

This clone was picked up one time. CDR3 nucleotide sequence: TGTGCCACCGGTAGCGGGAGGGCCCTTTTTGAGCAGTTCTTC. Translation: CATGSGRALFEQFF. The chain employs TRBV15 and TRBJ2-1, with 11 bases that match TRBD2. The germline CDR1 and CDR2 sequences are LNHNV and YYDKDF (reference sequence). The V gene end was trimmed by 8 bases and the J gene end by 9 bases; junction bases not matched to a gene: 9. The CDR3 has 14 residues.

V is TRBV19 and J is TRBJ1-2; D is ambiguous. Looked up from germline, CDR1 is LNHDA and CDR2 is SQIVND (reference sequence). Trimming took off 5 bases at V and 5 bases at J, with 18 bases between the two ends. The CDR3 contains 15 residues. The CDR3 spells CASSLGQPSVYGYTF. For the CDR3, the DNA is TGTGCCAGTAGTCTGGGTCAGCCGTCCGTTTATGGCTACACCTTC.

The V call is TRBV5-6, the J call TRBJ2-7; 7 bases are a match to TRBD1. The V segment lost 4 bases and the J segment 2 bases; nucleotides outside the gene matches: 9. This CDR3 region has 15 residues. Germline V gives CDR1 SGHDT, CDR2 YYEEEE. The CDR3 protein is CASSPNAGGPYEQYF. The CDR3 DNA sequence: TGTGCCAGCAGCCCGAACGCAGGGGGTCCCTACGAGCAGTACTTC.

The chain is built from TRBV10-1 and TRBJ1-6; D gene unclear. The CDR3 runs 10 residues. The ends were cut back, 10 bases at V and 14 bases at J, with 12 bases in the middle. CDR1 is WNHNN and CDR2 is SYGVQD in the germline V gene (reference sequence). CDR3 sequence reads: CATTEKALHF. CDR3 nucleotide sequence: TGCGCCACCACCGAGAAGGCCCTCCACTTT.

This sequence joins TRBV4-1 and TRBJ1-5; D gene unclear. Per the germline V gene, CDR1 is MGHRA and CDR2 is YSYEKL. V lost 1 base and J lost 6, with 7 bases in between. This CDR3 comprises 13 residues. The CDR3 sequence: CASSQVEAQPQHF. The CDR3 region has the DNA TGCGCCAGCAGCCAAGTTGAGGCTCAGCCCCAGCATTTT.

The chain employs TRBV27 and TRBJ2-1; no definite D call. V shed 5 bases and J shed 9 bases, with 11 bases lying between them. From germline, CDR1 is MNHEY and CDR2 SMNVEV (reference sequence). The CDR3 contains 12 residues. This CDR3 reads CASSTPPAEQFF. The CDR3 DNA is TGTGCCAGCAGTACCCCGCCGGCTGAGCAGTTCTTC.

This clone has a handful of counts. This chain connects TRBV19 to TRBJ1-2, with 8 bases aligning to TRBD1. Germline V CDR1 and CDR2: LNHDA, SQIVND (reference sequence). This CDR3 has 16 residues. V dropped 7 bases and J dropped 4; count of bases not matched to a gene: 14. The CDR3, as DNA: TGTGCCAGTACCGCTCAGGCCCAGGGGGCTGGCTATGGCTACACCTTC. Its protein product is CASTAQAQGAGYGYTF.

By share, this clone ranks as medium-sized. The chain carries TRBV30 and TRBJ2-2; D perhaps matches TRBD2 (6 bases). The germline CDR1 and CDR2 sequences are GTSNPN and SVGIG (reference sequence). The CDR3 consists of 16 residues. V was cut by 2 bases and J by 4 bases, with 17 bases left in between. In DNA, the CDR3 is TGTGCCTGGAGTCCCCCAGGCGGGACTCCCACCGGGGAGCTGTTTTTT. Its translation: CAWSPPGGTPTGELFF.

This clone appeared a few times. The chain employs TRBV7-2 and TRBJ1-6; the match to TRBD1 covers 12 bases. The CDR3 is made up of 16 amino acids. Unmatched junction bases numbered 8, after V lost 6 bases and J lost 8 bases. Germline V CDR1 and CDR2: SGHTA, FQGNSA. The DNA for the CDR3 is TGTGCCAGCAGTCCCGGGACAGGGGGCATGTATTCACCCCTCCACTTT. It translates to CASSPGTGGMYSPLHF.

V gene TRBV27 combines with J gene TRBJ2-3; TRBD1 aligns across 8 bases. Germline V gene sequence: CDR1 MNHEY, CDR2 SMNVEV (reference sequence). The length of the CDR3 is 15 residues. Unmatched junction bases numbered 4, after V lost 4 bases and J lost 1 base. The CDR3 DNA follows: TGTGCCAGCAGTTGGGAGACAGGGGGCACAGATACGCAGTATTTT. It translates to CASSWETGGTDTQYF.

This chain uses TRBV7-2 with TRBJ2-1; D is unclear. This CDR3 comprises 13 residues. The V end lost 5 bases, the J end lost 8 bases, and 13 bases lay between the germline ends. Germline V gene lookup returns CDR1 SGHTA and CDR2 FQGNSA. The CDR3 reads CASSRARIDEQFF. CDR3 nucleotide sequence: TGTGCCAGCAGCCGCGCCCGGATCGATGAGCAGTTCTTC.

The chain links TRBV28 to TRBJ2-7; TRBD2 agrees at 16 bases. Germline CDR1 reads MDHEN; CDR2 reads SYDVKM. The CDR3 extends over 17 amino acids. V was pared by 11 bases and J by 2 bases, with 12 bases of the junction left unmatched. CDR3 amino acids: CAHSPGLAGGGPYEQYF. The CDR3 nucleotides read TGTGCCCACTCTCCGGGACTAGCGGGAGGGGGGCCCTACGAGCAGTACTTC.

This clone was found a few times. DNA of the CDR3: TGTGCCAGCAGGAGGTCGGGGGGCAATTACAATGAGCAGTTCTTC. It translates to CASRRSGGNYNEQFF. The V call is TRBV6-1, the J call TRBJ2-1; D is perhaps TRBD2 (7 bases). The CDR3 is 15 residues long. The germline V and J ends were trimmed by 6 bases and 4 bases, with 16 bases remaining between them. In germline, CDR1 is MNHNS, CDR2 SASEGT.

The V call is TRBV7-2, the J call TRBJ2-1, with D unresolved. V was cut by 1 base and J by 5 bases, with 6 bases left in between. The CDR3 covers 13 residues. Germline CDR1 and CDR2: SGHTA and FQGNSA. Written as DNA, the CDR3 is TGTGCCAGCAGCTTAGGGCCAAACAATGAGCAGTTCTTC. Translated: CASSLGPNNEQFF. Full variable domain (missing parts from reference TRBV7-2 and TRBJ2-1): GAGVSQSPSNKVTEKGKDVELRCDPISGHTALYWYRQSLGQGLEFLIYFQGNSAPDKSGLPSDRFSAERTGGSVSTLTIQRTQQEDSAVYLCASSLGPNNEQFFGPGTRLTVL.